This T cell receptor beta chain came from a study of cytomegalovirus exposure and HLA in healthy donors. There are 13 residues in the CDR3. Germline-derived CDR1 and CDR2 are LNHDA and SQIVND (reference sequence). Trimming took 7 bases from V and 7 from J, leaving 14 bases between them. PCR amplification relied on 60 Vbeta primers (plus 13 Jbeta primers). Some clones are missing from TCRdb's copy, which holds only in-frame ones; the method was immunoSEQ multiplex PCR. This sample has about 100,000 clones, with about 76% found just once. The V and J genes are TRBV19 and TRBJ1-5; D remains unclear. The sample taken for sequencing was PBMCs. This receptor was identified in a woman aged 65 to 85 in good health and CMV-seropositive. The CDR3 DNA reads TGTGCCAGTAACCTCGCGCGGTTGCAGCCCCAGCATTTT. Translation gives CASNLARLQPQHF.